The entry below gives a single TCR beta chain sequence along with its context. The data were produced by immunoSEQ multiplex PCR, yet TCRdb's version contains in-frame clones alone and is incomplete. The sample gives around 270,000 clones, over 75% of which show up once; about 2.9% is in the top ten. The data originate from a study of blood T cell repertoires in COVID-19. The TCR was taken from a woman in her forties who had been exposed to COVID-19. The sample taken for sequencing was PBMCs or T cells enriched from blood (not recorded which).

The CDR3 protein is CASSLSPPSSGGELFF. The DNA for the CDR3 is TGTGCCAGCAGCTTGTCTCCACCTTCTTCGGGCGGGGAGCTGTTTTTT. The chain joins TRBV5-8 to TRBJ2-2, with D unresolved. Germline CDR1 reads SGHTS; CDR2 reads YDEGEE. This CDR3 has 16 amino acids. Between the trimmed V and J ends, which lost 1 base and 7 bases, there was a span of 17 bases. The entire variable domain, with the rest obtained from reference TRBV5-8 and TRBJ2-2, is as follows: EAGVTQSPTHLIKTRGQQATLRCSPISGHTSVYWYQQALGLGLQFLLWYDEGEERNRGNFPPRFSGRQFPNYSSELNVNALELEDSALYLCASSLSPPSSGGELFFGEGSRLTVL.